These T cell receptor beta chains were read from a single sample in a study of cytotoxic CD8 clonotypes in ibrutinib-treated CLL. Sequencing used immunoSEQ multiplex PCR; TCRdb keeps in-frame clones, though not all of them. In the table there are about 45,000 clones, under 75% of which are singletons. Sequencing was performed on PBMCs, taken after 12 months of ibrutinib treatment. These receptors were taken from a human donor with chronic lymphocytic leukemia. Each CDR3 is given with its conserved first and last residue.

v_gene	j_gene	CDR3aa
TRBV7-9	TRBJ1-2	CASSSSMLGGGSGGYTF
TRBV6-1	TRBJ1-4	CASKRGGYEKLFF
TRBV6-1	TRBJ1-4	CASTKDRRRNEKLFF
TRBV6-5	TRBJ1-2	CASTSVGTGGYTF
TRBV19	TRBJ2-3	CASKEWQGGADTQYF
TRBV28	TRBJ1-5	CASIEGTGQNQPQHF
TRBV5-6	TRBJ2-3	CASRKIGTLPDTQYF
TRBV27	TRBJ2-3	CASSLKRLGLAALRGTDTQYF
TRBV11-1	TRBJ2-2	CASSLDHGFAGELFF
TRBV21-1	TRBJ2-1	CASYSYNEQFF
TRBV4-1	TRBJ1-2	CASSQEAYGELGHYGYTF
TRBV7-8	TRBJ2-3	CASSSRDWSPSTDTQYF
TRBV6-1	TRBJ2-7	CASSEVKFREQYF